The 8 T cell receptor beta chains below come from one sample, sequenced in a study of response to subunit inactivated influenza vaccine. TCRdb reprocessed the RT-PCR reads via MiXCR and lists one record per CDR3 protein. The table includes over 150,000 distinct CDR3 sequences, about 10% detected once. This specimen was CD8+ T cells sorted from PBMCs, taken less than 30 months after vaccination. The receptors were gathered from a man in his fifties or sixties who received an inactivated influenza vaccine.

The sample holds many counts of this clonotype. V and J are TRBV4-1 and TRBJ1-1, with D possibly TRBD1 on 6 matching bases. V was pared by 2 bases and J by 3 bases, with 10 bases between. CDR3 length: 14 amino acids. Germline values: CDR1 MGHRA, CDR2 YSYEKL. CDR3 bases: TGCGCCAGCAGCCAATTAGGGGGATACACTGAAGCTTTCTTT. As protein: CASSQLGGYTEAFF.

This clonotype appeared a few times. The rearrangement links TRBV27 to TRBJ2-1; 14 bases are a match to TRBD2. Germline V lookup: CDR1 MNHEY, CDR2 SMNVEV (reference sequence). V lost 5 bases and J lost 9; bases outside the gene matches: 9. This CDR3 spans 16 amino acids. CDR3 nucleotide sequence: TGTGCCAGCAGTCCCTGGGGACTAGCGGGAGTCGGTGAGCAGTTCTTC. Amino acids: CASSPWGLAGVGEQFF.

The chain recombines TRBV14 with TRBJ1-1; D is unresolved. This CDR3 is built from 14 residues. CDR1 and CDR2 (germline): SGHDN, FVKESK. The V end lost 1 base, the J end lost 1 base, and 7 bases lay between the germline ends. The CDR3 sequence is CASSQVGSNTEAFF. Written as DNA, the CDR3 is TGTGCCAGCAGCCAAGTCGGTTCGAACACTGAAGCTTTCTTT.

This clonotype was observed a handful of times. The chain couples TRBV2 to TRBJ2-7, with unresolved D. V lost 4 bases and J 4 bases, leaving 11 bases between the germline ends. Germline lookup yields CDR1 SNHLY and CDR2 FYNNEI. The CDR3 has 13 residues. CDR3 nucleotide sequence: TGTGCCAGCAGTGTGACGCGTGGGTACGAGCAGTACTTC. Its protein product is CASSVTRGYEQYF. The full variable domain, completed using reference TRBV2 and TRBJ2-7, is EPEVTQTPSHQVTQMGQEVILRCVPISNHLYFYWYRQILGQKVEFLVSFYNNEISEKSEIFDDQFSVERPDGSNFTLKIRSTKLEDSAMYFCASSVTRGYEQYFGPGTRLTVT.

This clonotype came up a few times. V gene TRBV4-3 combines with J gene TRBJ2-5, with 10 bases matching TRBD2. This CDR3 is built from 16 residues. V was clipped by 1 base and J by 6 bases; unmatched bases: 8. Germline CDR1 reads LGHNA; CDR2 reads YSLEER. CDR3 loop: CASSQVIAGGEKTQYF. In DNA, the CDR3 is TGCGCCAGCAGCCAAGTGATAGCGGGGGGCGAAAAGACCCAGTACTTC.

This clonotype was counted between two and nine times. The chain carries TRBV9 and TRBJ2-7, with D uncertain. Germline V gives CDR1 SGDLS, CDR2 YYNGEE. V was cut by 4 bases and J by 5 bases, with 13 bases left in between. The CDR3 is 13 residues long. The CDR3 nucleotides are TGTGCCAGCAGCATACGGGTAAAGGACGAGCAGTACTTC. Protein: CASSIRVKDEQYF.

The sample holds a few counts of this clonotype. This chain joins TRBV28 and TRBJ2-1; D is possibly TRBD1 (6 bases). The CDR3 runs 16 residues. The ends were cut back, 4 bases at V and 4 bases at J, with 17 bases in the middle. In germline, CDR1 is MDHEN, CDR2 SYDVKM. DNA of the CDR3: TGTGCCAGCAGTTCGATGGGGGCTGTGGCGTACAATGAGCAGTTCTTC. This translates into CASSSMGAVAYNEQFF.

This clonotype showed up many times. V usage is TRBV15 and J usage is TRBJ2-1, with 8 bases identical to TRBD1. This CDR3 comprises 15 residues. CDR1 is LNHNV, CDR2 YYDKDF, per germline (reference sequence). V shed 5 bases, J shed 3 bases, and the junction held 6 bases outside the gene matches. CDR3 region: CATSRTGKFYNEQFF. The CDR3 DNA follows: TGTGCCACCAGCCGGACAGGGAAATTCTACAATGAGCAGTTCTTC.